The 32 T cell receptor beta chains in this list originate from one sample, sequenced in a study of control samples from healthy donors and cancer patients (dated by TCRdb to the early 2020s). The protocol used for the library was the immunoSEQ multiplex PCR assay. Imported from immuneACCESS, the table was reduced by TCRdb to in-frame sequences with V and J called. These copies leave out some clones; in studies compared against another copy, an unresolved V gene accounts for under half, and the cause of the remainder is not known. This sample comprises about 120,000 clones, 85% to 90% of them detected only once. About 1% of the sample comes from the top ten. Sequencing was performed on PBMCs. The receptors were sampled from a woman aged 50 to 60 with colorectal cancer.

This clone was detected a few times. Other DNA variants within this sample encode the same CDR3. The chain has TRBV10-1 and TRBJ1-1, with TRBD1 as a possible D gene (5 bases). From germline, CDR1 is WNHNN and CDR2 SYGVQD (reference sequence). The CDR3 totals 13 residues. Trimming pared 5 bases from V and 1 base from J, leaving 8 bases between. The CDR3 loop is CASSRQRNTEAFF. CDR3 nucleotide sequence: TGCGCCAGCAGTCGACAGCGGAACACTGAAGCTTTCTTT.

This clone was picked up one time. The V call is TRBV18, the J call TRBJ2-3; D unclear. Trimming cost V 3 bases and J 1 base, with 14 bases left between them. The CDR3 sequence is 16 residues long. Per germline, CDR1 KGHSH and CDR2 LQKENI. The CDR3, as DNA: TGTGCCAGCTCACCGGCCTCACCGCGAGGCACAGATACGCAGTATTTT. It is translated as CASSPASPRGTDTQYF.

J is TRBJ1-2 and V is TRBV5-6, with D uncertain. Germline CDR1 SGHDT, CDR2 YYEEEE. CDR3 length: 13 amino acids. The V end lost 2 bases, the J end lost 5 bases, and 10 bases lay between the germline ends. The CDR3 loop is CASSLGSPYGYTF. In DNA form, the CDR3 reads TGTGCCAGCAGCTTAGGGTCCCCTTATGGCTACACCTTC.

This rearrangement joins TRBV19 to TRBJ1-1; no clear D gene. The ends were cut back, 1 base at V and 7 bases at J, with 10 bases in the middle. CDR3 length: 13 amino acids. Germline CDR1 LNHDA, CDR2 SQIVND (reference sequence). The CDR3 reads CASSIGWEGEAFF. The CDR3 region has the DNA TGTGCCAGTAGTATAGGATGGGAGGGTGAAGCTTTCTTT.

About this clone itself: This CDR3 is also generated by other DNA sequences in the sample. DNA of the CDR3: TGTGCCAGCTCACCGCAAGAGACCCAGTACTTC. Its protein product is CASSPQETQYF. The chain combines TRBV18 with TRBJ2-5; D is unclear. The CDR3 is made up of 11 amino acids. V was cut by 3 bases and J by 2 bases, with 1 base left in between. The germline CDR1 and CDR2 sequences are KGHSH and LQKENI.

With regard to this clone: This same CDR3 is encoded by further DNA sequences in the sample. The gene calls are TRBV30 and TRBJ1-4; 9 bases map to TRBD1. The trim removed 5 bases at V and 12 bases at J, leaving 16 bases unmatched. This CDR3 is 15 amino acids long. Per germline, CDR1 GTSNPN and CDR2 SVGIG (reference sequence). The CDR3 region has the DNA TGTGCCTGGCGTCCCGGGACAGGGCGGGGGGTGCAACTGTTTTTT. Its protein product is CAWRPGTGRGVQLFF. The full variable domain, its missing parts supplied by reference TRBV30 and TRBJ1-4, is SQTIHQWPATLVQPVGSPLSLECTVEGTSNPNLYWYRQAAGRGLQLLFYSVGIGQISSEVPQNLSASRPQDRQFILSSKKLLLSDSGFYLCAWRPGTGRGVQLFFGSGTQLSVL.

The chain links TRBV19 to TRBJ2-5; 9 bases are a match to TRBD1. The V gene's germline CDR1 is LNHDA and CDR2 SQIVND (reference sequence). Trimming removed 10 bases from V and 5 bases from J; junction bases left unmatched: 8. CDR3 length: 13 amino acids. CDR3 sequence: CATAVDRGETQYF. CDR3 nucleotides: TGTGCCACCGCGGTGGACAGGGGTGAGACCCAGTACTTC.

The chain uses TRBV5-5 and TRBJ2-5, with D perhaps assigned TRBD1 or TRBD2 (5 bases each). This CDR3 contains 17 residues. V was pared by 4 bases and J by 7 bases, with 26 bases between. Germline loops: CDR1 SGHKS, CDR2 YYEKEE (reference sequence). CDR3 loop: CASSAHPRDLYHGTQYF. The CDR3 nucleotides read TGTGCCAGCAGCGCACACCCCCGGGACCTTTACCACGGGACCCAGTACTTC.

The gene calls are TRBV12-3 or TRBV12-4 and TRBJ1-2, with no clear D. CDR3 length: 13 amino acids. V was shortened by 3 bases and J by 2 bases, with 7 bases between the two germline ends. The CDR3 nucleotides read TGTGCCAGCAGTTTGCGGTTCAACTATGGCTACACCTTC. It codes for CASSLRFNYGYTF.

The sample holds a few counts of this clone. The rearrangement links TRBV14 to TRBJ2-1, with 7 bases that match TRBD2. The V gene's germline CDR1 is SGHDN and CDR2 FVKESK. The CDR3 is 15 residues long. The J segment lost 12 bases and the V segment lost 0 bases, leaving 11 bases of the junction unmatched. The DNA for the CDR3 is TGTGCCAGCAGCCAAGATCGGAGCGTCCCTAGCGGGCAGTTCTTC. It encodes CASSQDRSVPSGQFF. The complete variable domain, with remaining parts taken from reference TRBV14 and TRBJ2-1, reads EAGVTQFPSHSVIEKGQTVTLRCDPISGHDNLYWYRRVMGKEIKFLLHFVKESKQDESGMPNNRFLAERTGGTYSTLKVQPAELEDSGVYFCASSQDRSVPSGQFFGPGTRLTVL.

The CDR3 DNA sequence: TGTGCCAGCTCACCCCTCCGGGACGCAAGCTACGAGCAGTACTTC. Its protein product is CASSPLRDASYEQYF. The rearrangement links TRBV18 to TRBJ2-7, with D possibly being TRBD1 or TRBD2 (5 bases each). Per the germline V gene, CDR1 is KGHSH and CDR2 is LQKENI. V dropped 3 bases and J dropped 3 bases, with 15 bases sitting between them. This CDR3 spans 15 amino acids.

This clone came up once. The chain recombines TRBV3-1 (or the pseudogene TRBV3-2) with TRBJ1-1; D uncertain. In germline, CDR1 is LGHDT, CDR2 YNNKEL (reference sequence). V was shortened by 1 base and J by 2 bases, with 8 bases between the two germline ends. This CDR3 spans 14 amino acids. CDR3 DNA sequence: TGTGCCAGCAGCCAAGTGTTCGGAAACACTGAAGCTTTCTTT. This translates into CASSQVFGNTEAFF.

The chain carries TRBV28 and TRBJ1-4; D gene unclear. The V gene's germline CDR1 is MDHEN and CDR2 SYDVKM. V dropped 9 bases and J dropped 5 bases, with 19 bases sitting between them. This CDR3 is 15 amino acids long. The CDR3 is CASHHRGSLNEKLFF. The CDR3 DNA reads as TGTGCCAGTCATCACAGAGGCAGCCTAAATGAAAAACTGTTTTTT.

The V call is TRBV19, the J call TRBJ1-1; 7 bases match TRBD1. This CDR3 is 14 amino acids long. V dropped 8 bases and J dropped 3; count of bases not matched to a gene: 9. Germline CDR1 is LNHDA and CDR2 is SQIVND (reference sequence). CDR3 sequence: CASWQRGQHTEAFF. In DNA, the CDR3 is TGTGCCAGTTGGCAAAGGGGGCAGCACACTGAAGCTTTCTTT.

The V gene is TRBV19, the J gene TRBJ2-4, with D possibly being TRBD1 (6 bases). Trimming took off 5 bases at V and 2 bases at J, with 13 bases between the two ends. The CDR3 is made up of 15 amino acids. Germline V gives CDR1 LNHDA, CDR2 SQIVND (reference sequence). The CDR3 bases are TGTGCCAGTAGTCTGGGGGCTGGGACCAAAAACATTCAGTACTTC. Encoded protein: CASSLGAGTKNIQYF.

This chain uses TRBV9 with TRBJ1-3; 7 nucleotides align to TRBD1. CDR1 and CDR2 from the germline V gene are SGDLS and YYNGEE. After removal of 4 bases from V and 0 bases from J, the junction contained 16 bases not matched to a gene. This CDR3 contains 19 residues. The CDR3 sequence is CASSSPTGLQSLSGNTIYF. CDR3 nucleotides: TGTGCCAGCAGCTCGCCGACAGGGTTACAGTCCCTCTCTGGAAACACCATATATTTT.

The gene calls are TRBV10-3 and TRBJ1-3; no reliable D call. There are 15 residues in the CDR3. Trimming took 2 bases from V and 1 from J, leaving 9 bases between them. The germline CDR1 and CDR2 sequences are ENHRY and SYGVKD. In DNA form, the CDR3 reads TGTGCCATCAGTGAGAGGGAGGGTTCTGGAAACACCATATATTTT. Translating gives CAISEREGSGNTIYF.

The chain uses TRBV5-1 and TRBJ1-2, with TRBD1 identical over 7 bases. Germline V CDR1 and CDR2: SGHRS, YFSETQ. The CDR3 runs 12 residues. The trim removed 5 bases at V and 2 bases at J, leaving 0 bases unmatched. The DNA of the CDR3 is TGCGCCAGCAGACAGGGGAACTATGGCTACACCTTC. Protein: CASRQGNYGYTF.

The V call is TRBV29-1, the J call TRBJ2-1; D uncertain. V lost 4 bases, J lost 4 bases, and 5 bases lay in between. This CDR3 region has 11 residues. Germline V gene lookup returns CDR1 SQVTM and CDR2 ANQGSEA. This CDR3 reads CSVARYNEQFF. The CDR3, as DNA: TGCAGCGTTGCGAGATACAATGAGCAGTTCTTC.

This chain links TRBV30 with TRBJ2-3, with TRBD1 identical over 11 bases. After removal of 6 bases from V and 1 base from J, the junction contained 6 bases not matched to a gene. From germline, CDR1 is GTSNPN and CDR2 SVGIG (reference sequence). The CDR3 totals 15 residues. The CDR3 nucleotides are TGTGCCTGTGGGTTGGGACAGGGGGGCACAGATACGCAGTATTTT. Its protein product is CACGLGQGGTDTQYF.

The rearrangement links TRBV5-4 to TRBJ2-2, with D possibly being TRBD1 (6 bases). Between the trimmed V and J ends, which lost 6 bases and 0 bases, there was a span of 12 bases. Germline CDR1 reads SGHNT; CDR2 reads YYREEE (reference sequence). This CDR3 is 15 amino acids long. In DNA form, the CDR3 reads TGTGCCAGCAAAGACAGGCGTTCGAACACCGGGGAGCTGTTTTTT. The encoded protein is CASKDRRSNTGELFF.

This sequence joins TRBV23-1 and TRBJ2-7; 7 bases agree with TRBD1. TRBV23-1 qualifies as an ORF whose function is uncertain. The CDR3 totals 19 residues. Unmatched junction bases numbered 16, after V lost 2 bases and J lost 0 bases. As DNA, the CDR3 is TGCGCCAGCAGTCAACCCGGTCGAACCGGACAGGCAACCTCCTACGAGCAGTACTTC. This encodes CASSQPGRTGQATSYEQYF.

The rearrangement uses TRBV28 and TRBJ2-3; D is perhaps TRBD2 (7 bases). CDR1 is MDHEN and CDR2 is SYDVKM in the germline V gene. CDR3 length: 15 amino acids. Trimming shortened V by 7 bases and J by 4 bases, and 18 bases separated the two germline ends. The CDR3 region has the DNA TGTGCCAGCACCTCACTGGGGGGGGCTTCAGATACGCAGTATTTT. It specifies CASTSLGGASDTQYF.

The chain uses TRBV9 and TRBJ2-1; 7 positions agree with TRBD1. After removal of 3 bases from V and 7 bases from J, the junction contained 10 bases not matched to a gene. This CDR3 spans 15 amino acids. Germline V gene sequence: CDR1 SGDLS, CDR2 YYNGEE. The CDR3 DNA reads as TGTGCCAGCAGCGGGGGCCAGGGGGTGGTGAATGAGCAGTTCTTC. Residues: CASSGGQGVVNEQFF.

About this clone: Within the sample, other DNA sequences also encode this same CDR3. The V call is TRBV6-5, the J call TRBJ1-1, with 7 nucleotides matching TRBD1. Trimming cost V 5 bases and J 1 base; bases outside gene matches: 4. Germline CDR1 is MNHEY and CDR2 is SVGAGI. The CDR3 totals 14 residues. The CDR3 sequence: CASSRGTENTEAFF. CDR3 coding DNA: TGTGCCAGCAGTCGAGGGACAGAGAACACTGAAGCTTTCTTT.

The chain has TRBV7-8 and TRBJ1-5; D is unresolved. Germline V lookup: CDR1 SGHVS, CDR2 FQNEAQ. This CDR3 contains 13 residues. Trimming removed 3 bases from V and 11 bases from J, with 14 bases in between. CDR3 in amino acids: CASSLSGLGSQHF. For the CDR3, the DNA is TGTGCCAGCAGCTTGTCCGGCCTTGGGTCCCAGCATTTT.

The J gene is TRBJ2-1, the V gene TRBV3-1 (or the pseudogene TRBV3-2); TRBD2 matches 10 bases. The CDR3 runs 17 residues. Germline CDR1 LGHDT, CDR2 YNNKEL (reference sequence). V was clipped by 0 bases and J by 6 bases; unmatched bases: 8. The CDR3 loop reads CASSQEWSGRARNEQFF. The CDR3 nucleotides are TGTGCCAGCAGCCAAGAGTGGAGCGGGAGGGCCCGCAATGAGCAGTTCTTC.

The chain links TRBV5-1 to TRBJ2-7, with 8 bases fitting TRBD1. This CDR3 contains 14 residues. J was trimmed by 4 bases and V by 4 bases; bases with no gene match: 7. Per germline, CDR1 SGHRS and CDR2 YFSETQ. This CDR3 is CASSVGTGEYEQYF. In DNA, the CDR3 is TGCGCCAGCAGCGTCGGGACAGGCGAATACGAGCAGTACTTC.

This clone was picked up one time. The chain couples TRBV3-1 (or the pseudogene TRBV3-2) to TRBJ1-2; D ambiguous. CDR1 is LGHDT and CDR2 is YNNKEL in the germline V gene (reference sequence). Trimming took 0 bases from V and 8 from J, leaving 16 bases between them. The CDR3 runs 15 residues. CDR3 in amino acids: CASSQEGGIGGGYTF. CDR3 in DNA: TGTGCCAGCAGCCAAGAGGGCGGGATAGGTGGAGGCTACACCTTC.

CDR3 sequence: CASSTGTSTLVGGYTF. The CDR3 bases are TGTGCCAGCAGCACCGGGACTTCGACGCTCGTAGGGGGCTACACCTTC. The chain links TRBV5-6 to TRBJ1-2; a possible D gene is TRBD1 (5 bases). The CDR3 is 16 amino acids. The V and J ends lost 4 bases and 8 bases respectively, with 24 bases between them. The germline gives CDR1 SGHDT, CDR2 YYEEEE.

This clone was detected only a few times. The rearrangement uses TRBV4-1 and TRBJ1-5, with D perhaps matching TRBD1 (5 bases). The length of the CDR3 is 14 residues. The germline V gene has CDR1 MGHRA and CDR2 YSYEKL. With 4 bases removed from V and 9 bases from J, the gap between germline ends came to 16 bases. CDR3 region: CASSRGQPPRPQHF. The CDR3, as DNA: TGCGCCAGCAGCCGTGGACAACCCCCAAGGCCCCAGCATTTT.

The rearrangement links TRBV5-1 to TRBJ2-2; perhaps TRBD1 as D (5 bases). CDR1 and CDR2 from the germline V gene are SGHRS and YFSETQ. CDR3 size: 14 residues. V was pared by 4 bases and J by 7 bases, with 14 bases between. CDR3 coding DNA: TGCGCCAGCAGCATAAACCCAGGGATCGGGGAGCTGTTTTTT. It is translated as CASSINPGIGELFF.